The source of this T cell receptor beta chain is a study of T cells in Graves' hyperthyroidism and ophthalmopathy. Study-level points and caveats: A model of 13 V-J pairs discriminated ophthalmopathy from stable hyperthyroidism. Ophthalmopathy was predicted by the model a median of about 6.7 months ahead of onset.

This CDR3 comprises 18 residues. Per the germline V gene, CDR1 is LNHNV and CDR2 is YYDKDF (reference sequence). J lost 4 bases, V lost 0 bases, and 11 bases had no gene match. This clonotype was recorded only once. Its antigen is currently unknown. Clinical symptoms, serum thyroxine, TRAb, thyroid ultrasound and orbital computed tomography established diagnosis. Amplified TCR beta CDR3 regions came from RNA transcripts. The TCR CDR3 first-round RT-PCR relied on the HTBI primer set. From the multiplex PCR reads, TCRdb called clonotypes with MiXCR, one entry per CDR3 protein. The repertoire holds 480,000 or so distinct CDR3 sequences, with approximately 48% as singletons.

The J gene is TRBJ1-1, the V gene TRBV15; TRBD1 matches 10 bases. Material for sequencing was peripheral blood or thyroid tissue (not recorded which). This TCR was sampled from an adult woman with Graves' disease, either hyperthyroidism or ophthalmopathy (not recorded which). This CDR3 is CATSRDETGGWLGTEAFF. CDR3 bases: TGTGCCACCAGCAGAGATGAGACAGGGGGCTGGTTGGGCACTGAAGCTTTCTTT.